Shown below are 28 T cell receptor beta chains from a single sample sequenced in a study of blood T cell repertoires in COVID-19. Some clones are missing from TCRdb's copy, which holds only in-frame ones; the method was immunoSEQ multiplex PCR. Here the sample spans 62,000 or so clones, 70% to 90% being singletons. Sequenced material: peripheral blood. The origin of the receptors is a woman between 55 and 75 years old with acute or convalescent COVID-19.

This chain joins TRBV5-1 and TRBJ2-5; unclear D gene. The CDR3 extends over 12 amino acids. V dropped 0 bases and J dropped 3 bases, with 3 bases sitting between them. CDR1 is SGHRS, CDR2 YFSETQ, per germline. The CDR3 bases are TGCGCCAGCAGCTTGGGCGAAGAGACCCAGTACTTC. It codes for CASSLGEETQYF.

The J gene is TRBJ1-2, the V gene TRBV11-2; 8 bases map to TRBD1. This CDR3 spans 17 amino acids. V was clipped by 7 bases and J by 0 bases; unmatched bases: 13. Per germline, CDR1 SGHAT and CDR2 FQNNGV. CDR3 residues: CASNRQGMSAANYGYTF. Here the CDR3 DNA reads TGTGCCAGCAATAGACAGGGGATGAGTGCCGCTAACTATGGCTACACCTTC.

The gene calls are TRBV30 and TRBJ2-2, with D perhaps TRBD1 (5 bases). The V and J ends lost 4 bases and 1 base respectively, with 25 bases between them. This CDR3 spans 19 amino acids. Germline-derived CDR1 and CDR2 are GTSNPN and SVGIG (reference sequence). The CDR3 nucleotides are TGTGCCTGGAACCTCCGGTGGGGTGGCAGGGTCGGGAACACCGGGGAGCTGTTTTTT. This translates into CAWNLRWGGRVGNTGELFF.

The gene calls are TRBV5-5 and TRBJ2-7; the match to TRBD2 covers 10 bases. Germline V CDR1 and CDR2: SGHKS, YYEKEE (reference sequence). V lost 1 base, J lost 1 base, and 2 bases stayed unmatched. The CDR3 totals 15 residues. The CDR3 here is CASSLSSGSSYEQYF. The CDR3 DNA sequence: TGTGCCAGCAGCTTGTCTAGCGGGAGTTCCTACGAGCAGTACTTC.

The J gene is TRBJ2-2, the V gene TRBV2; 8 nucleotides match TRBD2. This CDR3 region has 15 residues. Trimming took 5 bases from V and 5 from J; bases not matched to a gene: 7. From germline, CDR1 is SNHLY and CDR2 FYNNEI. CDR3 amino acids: CASSRSGATTGELFF. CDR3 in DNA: TGTGCCAGCAGTCGTAGCGGGGCAACTACCGGGGAGCTGTTTTTT.

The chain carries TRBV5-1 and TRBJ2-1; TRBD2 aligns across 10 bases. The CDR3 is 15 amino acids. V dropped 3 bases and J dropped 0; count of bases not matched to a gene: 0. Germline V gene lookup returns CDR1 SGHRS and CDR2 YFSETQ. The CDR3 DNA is TGCGCCAGCAGCTCTAGCGGGAGCTCCTACAATGAGCAGTTCTTC. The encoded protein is CASSSSGSSYNEQFF.

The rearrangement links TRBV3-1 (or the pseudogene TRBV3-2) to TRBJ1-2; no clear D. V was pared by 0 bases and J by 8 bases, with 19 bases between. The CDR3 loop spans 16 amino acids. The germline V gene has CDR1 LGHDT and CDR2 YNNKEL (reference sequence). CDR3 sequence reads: CASSQDRGMKISGYTF. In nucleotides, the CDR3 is TGTGCCAGCAGCCAAGATCGAGGCATGAAAATTTCCGGCTACACCTTC.

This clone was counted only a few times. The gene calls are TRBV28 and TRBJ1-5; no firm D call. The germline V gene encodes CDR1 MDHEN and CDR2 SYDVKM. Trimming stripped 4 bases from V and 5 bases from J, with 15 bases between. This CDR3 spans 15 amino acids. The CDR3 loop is CASSSFSVIDQPQHF. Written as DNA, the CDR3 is TGTGCCAGCAGTTCATTCAGCGTCATCGATCAGCCCCAGCATTTT.

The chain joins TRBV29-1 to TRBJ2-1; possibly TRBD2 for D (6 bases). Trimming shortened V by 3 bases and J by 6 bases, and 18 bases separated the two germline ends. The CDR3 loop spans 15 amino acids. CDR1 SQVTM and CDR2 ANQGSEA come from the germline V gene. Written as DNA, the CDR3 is TGCAGCGTTGAGGGTCACGGGACTTCCCCCAATGAGCAGTTCTTC. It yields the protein CSVEGHGTSPNEQFF.

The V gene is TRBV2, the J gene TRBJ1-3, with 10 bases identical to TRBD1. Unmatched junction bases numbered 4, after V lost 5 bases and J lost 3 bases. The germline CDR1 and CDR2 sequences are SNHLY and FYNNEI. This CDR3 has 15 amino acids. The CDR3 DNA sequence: TGTGCCAGCAGTATACGGACAGGGGGTGGAAACACCATATATTTT. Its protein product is CASSIRTGGGNTIYF.

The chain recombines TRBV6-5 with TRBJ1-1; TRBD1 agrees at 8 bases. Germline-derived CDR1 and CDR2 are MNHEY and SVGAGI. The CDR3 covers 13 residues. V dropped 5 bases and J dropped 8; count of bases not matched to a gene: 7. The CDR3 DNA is TGTGCCAGCAGTAAGAGGACAGGGATAGAAGCTTTCTTT. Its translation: CASSKRTGIEAFF.

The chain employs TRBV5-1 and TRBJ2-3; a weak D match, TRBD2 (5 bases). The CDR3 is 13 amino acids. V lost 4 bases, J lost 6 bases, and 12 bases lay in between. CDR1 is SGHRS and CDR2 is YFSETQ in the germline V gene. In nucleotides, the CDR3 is TGCGCCAGCAGCCCCCCCTCGGGGGATACGCAGTATTTT. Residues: CASSPPSGDTQYF.

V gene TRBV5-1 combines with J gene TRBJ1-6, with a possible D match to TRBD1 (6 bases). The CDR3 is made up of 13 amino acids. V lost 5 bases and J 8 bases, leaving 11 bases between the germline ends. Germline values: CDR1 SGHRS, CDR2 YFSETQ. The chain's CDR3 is CASSSSGDSPLHF. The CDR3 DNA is TGCGCCAGCAGTTCCTCAGGGGATTCACCCCTCCACTTT.

The CDR3 is CASSSKRTGRYAGGYTF. The CDR3 DNA reads as TGTGCCAGCAGCTCGAAGAGGACAGGGAGGTACGCGGGAGGCTACACCTTC. This chain links TRBV11-2 with TRBJ1-2; 8 bases agree with TRBD1. This CDR3 is 17 amino acids long. CDR1 SGHAT and CDR2 FQNNGV come from the germline V gene. With 4 bases clipped from V and 8 bases from J, the junction kept 18 bases outside the gene matches.

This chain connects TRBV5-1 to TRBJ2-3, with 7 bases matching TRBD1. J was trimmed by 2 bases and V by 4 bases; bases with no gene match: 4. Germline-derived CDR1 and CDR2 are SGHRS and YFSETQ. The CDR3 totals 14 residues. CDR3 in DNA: TGCGCCAGCAGCCGGGACAGACTCACAGATACGCAGTATTTT. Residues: CASSRDRLTDTQYF.

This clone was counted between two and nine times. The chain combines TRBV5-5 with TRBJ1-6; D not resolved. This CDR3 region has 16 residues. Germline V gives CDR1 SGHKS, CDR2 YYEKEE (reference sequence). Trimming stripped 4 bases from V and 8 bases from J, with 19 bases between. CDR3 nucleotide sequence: TGTGCCAGCAGCCCGAGGCCAACCACGGGTGATTCACCCCTCCACTTT. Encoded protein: CASSPRPTTGDSPLHF.

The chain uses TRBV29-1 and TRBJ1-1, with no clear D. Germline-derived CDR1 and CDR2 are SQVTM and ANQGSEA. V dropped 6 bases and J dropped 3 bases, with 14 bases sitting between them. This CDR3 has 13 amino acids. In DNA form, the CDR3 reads TGCAGCGTCCGCCAAATGGGAGACACTGAAGCTTTCTTT. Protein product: CSVRQMGDTEAFF.

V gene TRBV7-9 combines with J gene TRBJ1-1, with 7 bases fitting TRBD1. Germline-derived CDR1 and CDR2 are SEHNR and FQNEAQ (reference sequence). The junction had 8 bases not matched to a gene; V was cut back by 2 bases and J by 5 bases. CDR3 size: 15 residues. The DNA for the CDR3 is TGTGCCAGCAGCTTACTACAGGGGAGAGGGACTGAAGCTTTCTTT. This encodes CASSLLQGRGTEAFF.

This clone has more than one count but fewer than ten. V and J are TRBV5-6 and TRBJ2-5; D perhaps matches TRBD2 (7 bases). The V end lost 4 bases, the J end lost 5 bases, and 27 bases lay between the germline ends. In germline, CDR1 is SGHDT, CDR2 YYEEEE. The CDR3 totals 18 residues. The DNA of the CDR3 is TGTGCCAGCAGCGCCATCTCCTTGCGGGGGCTATCAGAGGAGACCCAGTACTTC. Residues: CASSAISLRGLSEETQYF.

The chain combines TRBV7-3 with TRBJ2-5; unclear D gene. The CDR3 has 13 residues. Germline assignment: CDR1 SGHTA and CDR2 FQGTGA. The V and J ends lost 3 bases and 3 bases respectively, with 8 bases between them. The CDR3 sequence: CASSFSREETQYF. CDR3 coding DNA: TGTGCCAGCAGCTTCTCCCGGGAAGAGACCCAGTACTTC. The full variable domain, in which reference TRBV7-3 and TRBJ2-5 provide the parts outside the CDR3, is GAGVSQTPSNKVTEKGKYVELRCDPISGHTALYWYRQSLGQGPEFLIYFQGTGAADDSGLPNDRFFAVRPEGSVSTLKIQRTERGDSAVYLCASSFSREETQYFGPGTRLLVL.

CDR3 nucleotide sequence: TGTGCCAGCAGCCAAGAGCCAGGGATGAACACTGAAGCTTTCTTT. Translating it yields CASSQEPGMNTEAFF. This sequence joins TRBV4-2 and TRBJ1-1; tentative D call: TRBD1 (5 bases). Between the trimmed V and J ends, which lost 0 bases and 0 bases, there was a span of 8 bases. The CDR3 extends over 15 amino acids. From germline, CDR1 is LGHNA and CDR2 YNFKEQ.

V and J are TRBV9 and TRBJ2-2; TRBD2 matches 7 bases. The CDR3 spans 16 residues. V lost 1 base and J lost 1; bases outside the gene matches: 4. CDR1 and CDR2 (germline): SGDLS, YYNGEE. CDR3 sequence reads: CASSVTSGVNTGELFF. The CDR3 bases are TGTGCCAGCAGCGTAACGAGCGGGGTGAACACCGGGGAGCTGTTTTTT.

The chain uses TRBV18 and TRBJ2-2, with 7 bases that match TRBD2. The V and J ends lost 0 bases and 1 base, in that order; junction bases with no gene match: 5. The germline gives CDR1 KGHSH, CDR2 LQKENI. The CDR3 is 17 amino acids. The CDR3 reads CASSPPKASGNTGELFF. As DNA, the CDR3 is TGTGCCAGCTCACCACCCAAGGCTAGCGGGAACACCGGGGAGCTGTTTTTT. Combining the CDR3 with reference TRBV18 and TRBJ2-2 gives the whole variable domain NAGVMQNPRHLVRRRGQEARLRCSPMKGHSHVYWYRQLPEEGLKFMVYLQKENIIDESGMPKERFSAEFPKEGPSILRIQQVVRGDSAAYFCASSPPKASGNTGELFFGEGSRLTVL.

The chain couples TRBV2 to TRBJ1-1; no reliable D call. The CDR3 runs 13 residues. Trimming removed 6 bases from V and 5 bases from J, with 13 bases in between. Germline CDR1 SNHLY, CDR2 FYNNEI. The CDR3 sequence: CASRGSGRTEAFF. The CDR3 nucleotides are TGTGCCAGCAGGGGGTCTGGGAGGACTGAAGCTTTCTTT.

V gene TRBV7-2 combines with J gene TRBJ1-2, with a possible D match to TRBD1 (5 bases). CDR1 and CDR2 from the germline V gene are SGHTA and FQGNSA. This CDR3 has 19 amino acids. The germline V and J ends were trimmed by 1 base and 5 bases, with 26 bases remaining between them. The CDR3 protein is CASSLVNWGYQANYYGYTF. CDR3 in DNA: TGTGCCAGCAGCTTAGTCAATTGGGGCTACCAGGCAAACTATTATGGCTACACCTTC.

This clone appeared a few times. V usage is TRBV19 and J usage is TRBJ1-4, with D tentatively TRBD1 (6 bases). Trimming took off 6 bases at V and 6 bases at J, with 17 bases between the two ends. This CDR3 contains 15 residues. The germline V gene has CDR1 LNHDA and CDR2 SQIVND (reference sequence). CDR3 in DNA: TGTGCCAGTAGCGCCCAACAGGGCGGACATGAAAAACTGTTTTTT. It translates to CASSAQQGGHEKLFF.

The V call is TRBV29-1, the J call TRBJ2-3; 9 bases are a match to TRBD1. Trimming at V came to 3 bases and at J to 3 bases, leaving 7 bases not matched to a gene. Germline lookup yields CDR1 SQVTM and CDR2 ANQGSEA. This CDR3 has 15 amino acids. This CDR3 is CSVEGGQGRTDTQYF. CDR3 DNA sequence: TGCAGCGTTGAGGGGGGACAGGGTAGAACAGATACGCAGTATTTT.

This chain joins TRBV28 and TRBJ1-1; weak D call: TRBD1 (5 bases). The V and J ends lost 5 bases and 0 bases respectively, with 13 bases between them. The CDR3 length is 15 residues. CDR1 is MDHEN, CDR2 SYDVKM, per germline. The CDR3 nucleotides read TGTGCCAGCAGTCTAACCAGACAGATGAACACTGAAGCTTTCTTT. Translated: CASSLTRQMNTEAFF.